The 16 T cell receptor beta chains below come from one sample, sequenced in a study of T-cell reconstitution after alpha-beta-depleted transplantation in children. Preparation of the TCRbeta library involved a method that used unique molecular identifiers. One entry per CDR3 protein results from TCRdb running MiXCR on the PCR reads. This sample carries fewer than 750,000 distinct CDR3 sequences, 20% to 30% of them seen once, and the ten largest clones take approximately 39%. The source was PBMCs, collected before TCRalphabeta/CD19-depleted stem cell transplant. Receptors were obtained from a boy younger than two with Wiskott-Aldrich syndrome, due to receive a stem cell transplant.

The chain links TRBV29-1 to TRBJ2-3, with D possibly being TRBD1 (6 bases). V was cut by 7 bases and J by 3 bases, with 17 bases left in between. This CDR3 region has 14 residues. The V gene's germline CDR1 is SQVTM and CDR2 ANQGSEA. This CDR3 reads CSAAGWGTTDTQYF. The CDR3 nucleotides are TGCAGCGCCGCAGGGTGGGGGACAACAGATACGCAGTATTTT.

The chain employs TRBV29-1 and TRBJ2-3; TRBD2 is a possible D gene (5 bases). The CDR3 length is 15 residues. CDR1 and CDR2 (germline): SQVTM, ANQGSEA. The V end lost 4 bases, the J end lost 0 bases, and 14 bases lay between the germline ends. CDR3 in DNA: TGCAGCGTTGGCATCGCGGACTCTAGCACAGATACGCAGTATTTT. Translated, it gives CSVGIADSSTDTQYF.

This clonotype was counted between two and nine times. This rearrangement joins TRBV4-2 to TRBJ2-7; D not certain. This CDR3 is 14 amino acids long. Trimming stripped 0 bases from V and 4 bases from J, with 10 bases between. Germline V lookup: CDR1 LGHNA, CDR2 YNFKEQ. The CDR3 reads CASSQDKGSYEQYF. Written as DNA, the CDR3 is TGTGCCAGCAGCCAAGATAAGGGCTCTTACGAGCAGTACTTC.

The chain's CDR3 is CASSHPDGNYGYTF. The DNA for the CDR3 is TGTGCCAGCAGCCATCCCGACGGGAACTATGGCTACACCTTC. This chain uses TRBV4-2 with TRBJ1-2; no clear D. CDR1 LGHNA and CDR2 YNFKEQ come from the germline V gene. The CDR3 is 14 residues long. Trimming stripped 3 bases from V and 2 bases from J, with 10 bases between.

J is TRBJ2-3 and V is TRBV20-1, with TRBD2 matching over 9 bases. CDR1 and CDR2 from the germline V gene are DFQATT and SNEGSKA (reference sequence). With 4 bases clipped from V and 4 bases from J, the junction kept 12 bases outside the gene matches. The CDR3 runs to 16 residues. In DNA, the CDR3 is TGCAGTGCTAAATACCTTAGCGGGAGAGTCCCAGATACGCAGTATTTT. Its translation is CSAKYLSGRVPDTQYF.

This chain uses TRBV20-1 with TRBJ2-7, with 7 nucleotides matching TRBD2. The CDR3 covers 15 residues. Germline loops: CDR1 DFQATT, CDR2 SNEGSKA (reference sequence). The ends lost 1 base at V and 6 bases at J; junction bases unmatched: 12. DNA for the CDR3: TGCAGTGCTAGAGCACGGGGCGGGAGTCTTCCCGAGCAGTACTTC. Encoded protein: CSARARGGSLPEQYF.

This clonotype was counted between two and nine times. The chain's CDR3 is CASSARTEANYGYTF. The DNA of the CDR3 is TGTGCCAGCAGCGCCCGGACAGAGGCAAACTATGGCTACACCTTC. J is TRBJ1-2 and V is TRBV7-2; weak D call: TRBD1 (6 bases). CDR1 is SGHTA and CDR2 is FQGNSA in the germline V gene. The length of the CDR3 is 15 residues. V dropped 5 bases and J dropped 2 bases, with 15 bases sitting between them.

This clonotype was seen a few times. This CDR3 is CASSPSTPGPGDHNTQYF. CDR3 nucleotides: TGCGCCAGCAGCCCGAGTACGCCGGGACCAGGGGACCACAATACGCAGTATTTT. V gene TRBV5-1 combines with J gene TRBJ2-3; possible D gene TRBD1, 6 bases. V gave up 4 bases and J gave up 7 bases, with 28 bases separating them. Germline V lookup: CDR1 SGHRS, CDR2 YFSETQ. The CDR3 runs to 18 residues.

This clonotype has a handful of counts. The J gene is TRBJ2-1, the V gene TRBV4-1; TRBD2 matches 7 bases. The CDR3 extends over 15 amino acids. Germline loops: CDR1 MGHRA, CDR2 YSYEKL. V was pared by 5 bases and J by 7 bases, with 11 bases of the junction left unmatched. This chain's CDR3 is CASSLAGVGLNEQFF. Written as DNA, the CDR3 is TGCGCCAGCAGCTTGGCGGGAGTAGGCCTGAATGAGCAGTTCTTC.

The rearrangement uses TRBV5-1 and TRBJ2-3; 7 bases are a match to TRBD2. CDR1 is SGHRS, CDR2 YFSETQ, per germline. Unmatched junction bases numbered 8, after V lost 0 bases and J lost 4 bases. This CDR3 comprises 16 residues. The CDR3 protein is CASSLEALGRSDTQYF. Here the CDR3 DNA reads TGCGCCAGCAGCTTGGAAGCACTCGGGAGGTCAGATACGCAGTATTTT.

There are a few counts of this clonotype. The gene calls are TRBV7-6 and TRBJ1-2; 9 bases fit TRBD1. The CDR3 loop spans 15 amino acids. Germline-derived CDR1 and CDR2 are SGHVS and FNYEAQ. The V and J ends lost 5 bases and 6 bases, in that order; junction bases with no gene match: 10. The CDR3 is CASSQLPGTGNGYTF. CDR3 sequence (DNA): TGTGCCAGCAGCCAGCTCCCCGGGACAGGGAATGGCTACACCTTC.

This clonotype was counted a few times. The gene calls are TRBV20-1 and TRBJ2-3; TRBD2 matches 7 bases. Germline V gene lookup returns CDR1 DFQATT and CDR2 SNEGSKA (reference sequence). J gave up 1 base and V 4 bases, and 2 bases lay outside the gene matches. CDR3 size: 13 residues. The CDR3: CSAKTSGTDTQYF. The CDR3 nucleotides read TGCAGTGCTAAAACTAGCGGCACAGATACGCAGTATTTT.

J is TRBJ1-5 and V is TRBV24-1; maybe TRBD1 (5 bases). Germline values: CDR1 KGHDR, CDR2 SFDVKD. V dropped 4 bases and J dropped 3 bases, with 9 bases sitting between them. The CDR3 length is 14 residues. As DNA, the CDR3 is TGTGCCACCAGTGACCTGACAGCCAATCAGCCCCAGCATTTT. This gives the protein CATSDLTANQPQHF.

The V gene is TRBV20-1, the J gene TRBJ2-7; TRBD1 agrees at 7 bases. The CDR3 runs to 17 residues. Trimming at V came to 6 bases and at J to 2 bases, leaving 19 bases not matched to a gene. Germline CDR1 is DFQATT and CDR2 is SNEGSKA (reference sequence). The CDR3 here is CSARKAGSNRGTYEQYF. The CDR3 DNA sequence: TGCAGTGCCCGAAAGGCAGGGTCGAACAGGGGTACCTACGAGCAGTACTTC.

The chain joins TRBV29-1 to TRBJ2-1; TRBD2 matches 9 bases. This CDR3 region has 15 residues. In germline, CDR1 is SQVTM, CDR2 ANQGSEA. V shed 2 bases, J shed 2 bases, and the junction held 4 bases outside the gene matches. DNA of the CDR3: TGCAGCGTTGAATTGCAGCGGGAGGCCTACAATGAGCAGTTCTTC. Protein product: CSVELQREAYNEQFF.

There are a few counts of this clonotype. Mismatch with germline at one junction end may stem from a read error. The chain recombines TRBV11-3 with TRBJ2-6; no definite D call. The V gene's germline CDR1 is SGHNT and CDR2 YENEEA. CDR3 size: 17 residues. CDR3 residues: CASTLQLVPSGANVLTF. The DNA for the CDR3 is TGTGCCAGCACCTTACAGTTGGTCCCCTCTGGGGCCAACGTCCTGACTTTC.